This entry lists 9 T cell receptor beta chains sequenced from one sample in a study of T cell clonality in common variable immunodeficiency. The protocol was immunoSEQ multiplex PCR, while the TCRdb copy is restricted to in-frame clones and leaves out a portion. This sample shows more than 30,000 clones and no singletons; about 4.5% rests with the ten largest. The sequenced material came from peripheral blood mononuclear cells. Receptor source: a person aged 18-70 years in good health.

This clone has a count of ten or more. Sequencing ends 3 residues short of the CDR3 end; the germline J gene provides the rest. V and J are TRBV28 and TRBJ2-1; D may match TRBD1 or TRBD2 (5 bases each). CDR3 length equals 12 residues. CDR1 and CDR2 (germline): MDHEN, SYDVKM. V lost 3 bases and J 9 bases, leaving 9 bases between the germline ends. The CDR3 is CASSFRGAEQFF. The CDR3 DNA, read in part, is TGTGCCAGCAGTTTTCGAGGGGCTGAG.

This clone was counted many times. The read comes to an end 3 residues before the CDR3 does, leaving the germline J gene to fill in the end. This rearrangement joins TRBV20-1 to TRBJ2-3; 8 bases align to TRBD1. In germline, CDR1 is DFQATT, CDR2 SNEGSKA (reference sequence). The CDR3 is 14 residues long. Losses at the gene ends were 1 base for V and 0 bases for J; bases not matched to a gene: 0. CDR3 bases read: TGCAGTGCTAGAGGGACAGGGAGCACAGATACG. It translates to CSARGTGSTDT. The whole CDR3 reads CSARGTGSTDTQYF.

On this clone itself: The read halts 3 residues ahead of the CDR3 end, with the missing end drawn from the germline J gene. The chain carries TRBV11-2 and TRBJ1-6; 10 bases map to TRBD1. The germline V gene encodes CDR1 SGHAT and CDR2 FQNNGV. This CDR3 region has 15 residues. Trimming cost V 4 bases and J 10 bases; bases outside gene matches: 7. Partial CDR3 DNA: TGTGCCAGCAGCTCTCCCGGGACAGGGGCCTCACCC. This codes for CASSSPGTGASP. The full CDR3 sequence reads CASSSPGTGASPLHF.

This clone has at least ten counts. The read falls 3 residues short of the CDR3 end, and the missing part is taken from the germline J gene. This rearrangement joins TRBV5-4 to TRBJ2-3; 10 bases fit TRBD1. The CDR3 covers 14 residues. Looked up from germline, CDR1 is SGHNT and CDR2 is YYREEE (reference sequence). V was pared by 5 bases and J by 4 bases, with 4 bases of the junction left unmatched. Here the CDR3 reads CASRTGGASDTQYF. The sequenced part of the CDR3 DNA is TGTGCCAGCAGGACAGGGGGCGCATCAGATACG.

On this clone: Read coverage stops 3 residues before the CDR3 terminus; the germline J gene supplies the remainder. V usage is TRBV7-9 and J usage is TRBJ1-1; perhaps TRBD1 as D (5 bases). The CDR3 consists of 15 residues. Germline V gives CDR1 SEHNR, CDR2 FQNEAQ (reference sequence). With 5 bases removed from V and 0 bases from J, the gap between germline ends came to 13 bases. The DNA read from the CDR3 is TGTGCCAGCAGCCCCGGATCAGGGCTGAACACTGAA. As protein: CASSPGSGLNTE. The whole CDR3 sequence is CASSPGSGLNTEAFF. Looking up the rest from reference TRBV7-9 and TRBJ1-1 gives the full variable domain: DTGVSQNPRHKITKRGQNVTFRCDPISEHNRLYWYRQTLGQGPEFLTYFQNEAQLEKSRLLSDRFSAERPKGSFSTLEIQRTEQGDSAMYLCASSPGSGLNTEAFFGQGTRLTVV.

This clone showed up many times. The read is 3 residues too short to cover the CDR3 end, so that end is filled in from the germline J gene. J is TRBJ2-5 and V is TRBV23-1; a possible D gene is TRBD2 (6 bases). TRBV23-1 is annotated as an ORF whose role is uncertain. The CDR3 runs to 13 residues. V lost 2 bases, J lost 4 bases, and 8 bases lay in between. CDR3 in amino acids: CASSQQGGETQYF. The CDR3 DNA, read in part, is TGCGCCAGCAGTCAACAGGGAGGAGAGACC.

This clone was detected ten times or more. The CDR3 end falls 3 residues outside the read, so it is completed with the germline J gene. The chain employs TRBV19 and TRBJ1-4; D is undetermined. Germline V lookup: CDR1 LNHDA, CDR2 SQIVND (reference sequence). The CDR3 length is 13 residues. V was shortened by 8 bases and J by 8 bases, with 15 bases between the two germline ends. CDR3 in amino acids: CASRNDRGEKLFF. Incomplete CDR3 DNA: TGTGCCAGTCGAAATGATCGGGGAGAAAAA.

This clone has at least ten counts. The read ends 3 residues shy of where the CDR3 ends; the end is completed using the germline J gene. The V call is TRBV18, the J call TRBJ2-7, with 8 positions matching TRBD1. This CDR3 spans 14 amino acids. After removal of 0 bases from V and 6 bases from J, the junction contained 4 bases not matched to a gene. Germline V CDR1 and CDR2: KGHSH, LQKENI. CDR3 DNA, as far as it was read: TGTGCCAGCTCACCACCGGACAGGGCTAGCGAG. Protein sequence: CASSPPDRASE. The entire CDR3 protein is CASSPPDRASEQYF.

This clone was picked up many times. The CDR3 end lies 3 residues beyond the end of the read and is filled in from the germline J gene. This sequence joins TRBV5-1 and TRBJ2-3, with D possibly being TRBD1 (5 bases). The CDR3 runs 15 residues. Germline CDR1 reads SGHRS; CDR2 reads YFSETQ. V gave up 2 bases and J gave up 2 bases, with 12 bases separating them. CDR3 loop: CASSLDGQITDTQYF. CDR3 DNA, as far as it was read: TGCGCCAGCAGCTTAGACGGACAAATCACAGATACG.